This T cell receptor beta chain originates from a study of blood T cell repertoires in COVID-19. Study context: The study drew acute and convalescent COVID-19 samples from the United States, Italy and Spain. The analysed material was cDNA or gDNA that came from T cells, B-cell-depleted T cells, or PBMCs.

In the original analysis: By means of reference gene primer amplification, nucleated cell counts were estimated. Assay: immunoSEQ multiplex PCR; the TCRdb copy retains only in-frame clones and omits some. The V and J calls and clone size were taken over from that table, and D and trimming were inferred from the DNA. In the table there are 200,000 to 300,000 clones, around four fifths of which are singletons. The receptor was derived from a woman aged 60 to 75 with active or convalescent COVID-19. The material sequenced was peripheral blood.

DNA for the CDR3: TGTGCCAGCAGTGAAGTGGCTAGCTCCTACGAGCAGTACGTC. Residues: CASSEVASSYEQYV. The chain recombines TRBV2 with TRBJ2-7; no clear D gene. Germline V lookup: CDR1 SNHLY, CDR2 FYNNEI. This CDR3 is built from 14 residues. The V and J ends lost 1 base and 0 bases respectively, with 7 bases between them.